This TCR beta chain was obtained from a study of blood T cells in healthy people across ages. Study-level findings and limits: Older age coincided with a roughly linear decline in TCR beta diversity per million T cells.

Remarks on this clonotype: Its antigen is unidentified.

Trimming removed 0 bases from V and 6 bases from J, with 14 bases in between. The CDR3 contains 15 residues. The germline CDR1 and CDR2 sequences are SGDLS and YYNGEE. Primers used in a second PCR of roughly 6 to 12 cycles were a sample-barcoded 5' primer and a J-beta primer mix. Each cDNA molecule was tagged by a template-switch adaptor that had 12 random nucleotides. TCRdb reprocessed the 5' RACE reads with MiXCR, giving one entry per CDR3 protein. The sample lists 1.8 million or so distinct CDR3 sequences, about 39% seen once, with around 23% in the top ten. The sequenced sample consisted of blood. The gene calls are TRBV9 and TRBJ2-3; tentative D call: TRBD2 (6 bases). This TCR came from a human donor in good health. CDR3 loop: CASSVGRGSGDTQYF. The DNA for the CDR3 is TGTGCCAGCAGCGTAGGGCGGGGAAGCGGGGATACGCAGTATTTT.